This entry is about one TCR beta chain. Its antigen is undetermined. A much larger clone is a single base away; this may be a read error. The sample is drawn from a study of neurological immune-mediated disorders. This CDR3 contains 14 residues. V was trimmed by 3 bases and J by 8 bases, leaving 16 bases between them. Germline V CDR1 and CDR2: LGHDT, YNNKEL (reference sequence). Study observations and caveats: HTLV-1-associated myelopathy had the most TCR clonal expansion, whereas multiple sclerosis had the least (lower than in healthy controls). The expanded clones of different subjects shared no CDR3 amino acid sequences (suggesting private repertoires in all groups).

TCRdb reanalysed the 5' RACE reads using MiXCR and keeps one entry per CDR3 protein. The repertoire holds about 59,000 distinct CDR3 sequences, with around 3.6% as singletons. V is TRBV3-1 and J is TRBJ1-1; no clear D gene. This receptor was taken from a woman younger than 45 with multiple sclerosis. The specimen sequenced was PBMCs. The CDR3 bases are TGTGCCAGCAGCCACGTAAGTGAGGAGAGAGAAGCTTTCTTT. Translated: CASSHVSEEREAFF.